Reported below is one T cell receptor (beta chain). What antigen it recognizes has not been identified. No qualities accompany the bases; no much larger clone lies one base away. The protocol used for the library was the immunoSEQ multiplex PCR assay. TCRdb carries this immuneACCESS record with in-frame sequences only. Its versions omit some clonotypes, under half of them owing to an unresolved V gene in the studies checked, with the rest unexplained. Across this sample there are about 120,000 clones, with around 89% seen only once. The top ten clones comprise 1.1% of the sample. The sample belongs to a study of control samples from healthy donors and cancer patients (dated by TCRdb to 2020 to 2022). The CDR3 holds 12 amino acids from the cysteine to the phenylalanine. The read is trimmed to its CDR3 DNA, 36 bases read in frame from base 1. The junction shows trimming of 2 bases on V and 5 bases on J, plus 9 bases between the germline ends. The germline V gene (reference sequence) gives CDR1 as GTSNPN and CDR2 as SVGIG.

This TCR was sampled from a woman in her forties or fifties with colorectal cancer. The chain links TRBV30 with TRBJ1-1; a weak D assignment points to TRBD1 (5 bases agree). The specimen sequenced was PBMCs. CDR3 region: CAWSSGGTEAFF. The DNA sequence follows: TGTGCCTGGAGTTCGGGGGGGACTGAAGCTTTCTTT.